The entry that follows covers one TCR beta chain sequence. The sample originates from a study of shared clonotypes between healthy human individuals. Assay: immunoSEQ multiplex PCR; the TCRdb copy retains only in-frame clones and omits some. Among 2 million to 2.5 million clones, about 95% were seen once, and the ten largest hold 0.9% to 1.4%. Germline V lookup: CDR1 MGHRA, CDR2 YSYEKL. This CDR3 is built from 15 residues. With 1 base clipped from V and 4 bases from J, the junction kept 4 bases outside the gene matches. CD8 cells classed as naive were CD45RO-negative and positively selected for CCR7, excluding terminally differentiated effector memory CD45RA+ cells.

The sequence derives from a man in his late teens or twenties in good health. The sequenced material came from naive CD8+ T cells sorted from blood. The V and J genes are TRBV4-1 and TRBJ1-3, with 7 bases fitting TRBD1. DNA for the CDR3: TGCGCCAGCAGCCAAGGACAGGGTAGAGGAAACACCATATATTTT. The encoded protein is CASSQGQGRGNTIYF.